This T cell receptor beta chain stems from a study of cytomegalovirus exposure and HLA in healthy donors. Study at large: Membership in the Caucasian-associated ancestry cluster was found for 81% of 300 to 400 genotyped donors. Whole-study results and caveats: As a later analysis revealed, most CMV-associated TCR beta chains appeared HLA-restricted. In a later analysis, HLA-associated TCR beta chains were more clonally expanded than equally common others.

The V gene's germline CDR1 is MNHEY and CDR2 SMNVEV (reference sequence). J lost 1 base, V lost 3 bases, and 2 bases had no gene match. The CDR3 consists of 14 residues. The PCR ran on 60 Vbeta and 13 Jbeta primers. Measured with immunoSEQ multiplex PCR; TCRdb has only the in-frame clones, and not every one. The data show under 250,000 clones, roughly 80% seen once. Details on this clone: Its target is unknown.

This receptor was taken from a male donor in good health and CMV-seronegative. The chain employs TRBV27 and TRBJ1-2, with 7 bases aligning to TRBD1. The sequenced sample consisted of PBMCs. CDR3 loop: CASSFRDSNYGYTF. CDR3 in DNA: TGTGCCAGCAGTTTCAGGGACAGTAACTATGGCTACACCTTC.